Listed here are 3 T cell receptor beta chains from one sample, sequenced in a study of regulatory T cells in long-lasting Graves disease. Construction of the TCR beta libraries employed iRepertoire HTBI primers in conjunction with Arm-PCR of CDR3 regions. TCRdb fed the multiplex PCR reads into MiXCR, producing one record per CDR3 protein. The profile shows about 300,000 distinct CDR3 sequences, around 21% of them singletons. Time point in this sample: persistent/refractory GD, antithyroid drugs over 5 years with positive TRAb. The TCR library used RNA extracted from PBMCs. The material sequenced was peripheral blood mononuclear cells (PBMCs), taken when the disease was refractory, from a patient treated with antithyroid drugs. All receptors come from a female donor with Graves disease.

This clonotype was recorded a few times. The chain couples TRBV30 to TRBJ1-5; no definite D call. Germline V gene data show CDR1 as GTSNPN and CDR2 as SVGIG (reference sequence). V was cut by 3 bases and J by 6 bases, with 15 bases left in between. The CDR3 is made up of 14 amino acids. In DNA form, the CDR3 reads TGTGCCTGGAGCCAGGTCGGGATTTCTCAGCCCCAGCATTTT. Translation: CAWSQVGISQPQHF.

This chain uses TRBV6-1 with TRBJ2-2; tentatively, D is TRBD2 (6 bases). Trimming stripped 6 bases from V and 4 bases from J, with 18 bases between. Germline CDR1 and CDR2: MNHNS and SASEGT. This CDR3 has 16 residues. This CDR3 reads CASRKASGWVTGELFF. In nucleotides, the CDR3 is TGTGCCAGCAGGAAGGCAAGCGGGTGGGTCACCGGGGAGCTGTTTTTT.

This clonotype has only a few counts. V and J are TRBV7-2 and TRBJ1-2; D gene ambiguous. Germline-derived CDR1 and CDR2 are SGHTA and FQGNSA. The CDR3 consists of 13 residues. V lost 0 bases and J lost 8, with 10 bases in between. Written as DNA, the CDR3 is TGTGCCAGCAGCTTAGCGCGGCAGCAAGGCTACACCTTC. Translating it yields CASSLARQQGYTF.